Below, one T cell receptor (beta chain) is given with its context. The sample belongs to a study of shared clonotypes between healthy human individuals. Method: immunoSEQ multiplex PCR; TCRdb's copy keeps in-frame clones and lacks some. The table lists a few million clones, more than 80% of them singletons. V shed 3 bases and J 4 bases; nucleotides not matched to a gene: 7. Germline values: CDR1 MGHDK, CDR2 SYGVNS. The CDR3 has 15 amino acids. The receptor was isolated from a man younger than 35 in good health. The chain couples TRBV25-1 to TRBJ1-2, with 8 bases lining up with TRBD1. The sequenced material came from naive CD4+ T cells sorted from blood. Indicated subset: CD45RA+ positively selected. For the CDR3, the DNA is TGTGCCAGCAGTGACAGACAGGGGCCCATCTATGGCTACACCTTC. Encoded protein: CASSDRQGPIYGYTF.